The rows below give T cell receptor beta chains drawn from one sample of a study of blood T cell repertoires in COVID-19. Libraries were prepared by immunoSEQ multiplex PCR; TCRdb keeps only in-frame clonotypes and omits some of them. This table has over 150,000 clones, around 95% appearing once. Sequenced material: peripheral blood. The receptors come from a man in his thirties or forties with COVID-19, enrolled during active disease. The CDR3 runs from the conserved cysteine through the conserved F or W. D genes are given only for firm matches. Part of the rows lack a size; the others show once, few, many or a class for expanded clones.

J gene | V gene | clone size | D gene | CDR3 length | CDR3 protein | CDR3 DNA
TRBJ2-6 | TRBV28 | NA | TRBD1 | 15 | CASGTGTSGANVLTF | TGTGCCAGCGGGACAGGGACCTCTGGGGCCAACGTCCTGACTTTC
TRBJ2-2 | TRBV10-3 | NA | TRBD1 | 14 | CAISDRGDTGELFF | TGTGCCATCAGCGACAGGGGGGACACCGGGGAGCTGTTTTTT
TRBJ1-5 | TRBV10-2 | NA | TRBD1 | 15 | CASSESKGASQPQHF | TGCGCCAGCAGTGAGTCTAAGGGGGCAAGTCAGCCCCAGCATTTT
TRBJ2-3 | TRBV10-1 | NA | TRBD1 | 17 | CASSNVVGQGNTDTQYF | TGCGCCAGCAGCAACGTGGTGGGACAGGGAAACACAGATACGCAGTATTTT
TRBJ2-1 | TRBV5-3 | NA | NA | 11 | CARSFGQGAFF | NA
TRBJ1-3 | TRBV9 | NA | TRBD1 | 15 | CASSPQGASGNTIYF | TGTGCCAGCAGCCCCCAGGGGGCGTCTGGAAACACCATATATTTT
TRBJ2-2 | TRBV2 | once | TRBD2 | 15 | CASRGTSGFTGELFF | TGTGCCAGCAGGGGAACTAGCGGGTTCACCGGGGAGCTGTTTTTT
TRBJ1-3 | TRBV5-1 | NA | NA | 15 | CASSFSGAQGNTIYF | TGCGCCAGCAGCTTTTCAGGGGCGCAGGGAAACACCATATATTTT
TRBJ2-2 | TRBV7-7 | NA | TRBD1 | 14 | CASSRDRGSGELFF | TGTGCCAGCAGCAGGGACAGGGGCAGCGGGGAGCTGTTTTTT
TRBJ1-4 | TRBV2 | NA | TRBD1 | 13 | CASNRGANEKLFF | TGTGCCAGCAACAGGGGAGCTAATGAAAAACTGTTTTTT
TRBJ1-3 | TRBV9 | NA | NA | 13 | CASSVESADTIYF | TGTGCCAGCAGCGTAGAGAGCGCGGACACCATATATTTT
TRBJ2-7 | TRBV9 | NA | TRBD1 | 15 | CASSAKGQGADEQYF | TGTGCCAGCAGCGCAAAGGGACAGGGGGCCGACGAGCAGTACTTC
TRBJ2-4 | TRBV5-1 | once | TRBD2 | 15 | CASCGGGAGGGIQYF | TGCGCCAGCTGTGGCGGGGGGGCCGGGGGTGGCATTCAGTACTTC
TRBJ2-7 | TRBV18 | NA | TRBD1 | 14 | CASSPPQGAGEQYF | TGTGCCAGCTCACCACCACAGGGGGCAGGCGAGCAGTACTTC
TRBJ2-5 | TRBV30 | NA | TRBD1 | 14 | CAWSSTDRGETQYF | TGTGCCTGGAGTTCCACGGACAGGGGCGAGACCCAGTACTTC
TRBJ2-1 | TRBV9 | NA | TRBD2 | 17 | CASSGARLAGGRDEQFF | TGTGCCAGCAGCGGAGCGAGGCTAGCGGGGGGCAGGGATGAGCAGTTCTTC
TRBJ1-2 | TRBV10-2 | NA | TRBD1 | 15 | CASSESNRGLWGYTF | TGCGCCAGCAGTGAGTCGAACAGGGGTCTGTGGGGCTACACCTTC
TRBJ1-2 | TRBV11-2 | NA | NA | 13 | CASSPGQGFSYTF | TGTGCCAGCAGCCCAGGGCAGGGTTTTAGCTACACCTTC
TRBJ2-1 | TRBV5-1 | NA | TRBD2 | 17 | CASSLGTSGALYNEQFF | TGCGCCAGCAGCTTAGGGACTAGCGGGGCATTGTACAATGAGCAGTTCTTC
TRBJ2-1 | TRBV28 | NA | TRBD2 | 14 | CASSPGGPGDEQFF | TGTGCCAGCAGCCCGGGGGGGCCTGGGGATGAGCAGTTCTTC
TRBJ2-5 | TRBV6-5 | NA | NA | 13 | CASGGTGQETQYF | TGTGCCAGCGGCGGCACTGGGCAAGAGACCCAGTACTTC